This is a list of T cell receptor beta chains from one sample in a study of radiation and T cells in renal cell carcinoma. Only in-frame clones appear in the TCRdb table, and some are missing; sequencing was by immunoSEQ multiplex PCR. The table has about 43,000 clones, around four fifths seen once. The specimen was blood, collected from a patient whose treatment included radiotherapy and nephrectomy. The receptors originated from a woman in her 70s with renal cell carcinoma. CDR3s include the opening cysteine and the closing phenylalanine or tryptophan. Fields, in order: clone size, V gene, J gene, D gene, CDR3 protein, CDR3 DNA. A D gene is named only where the DNA matches it firmly. Part of the rows lack a size; the others show once, few, many or a class for expanded clones.

once,TRBV4-1,TRBJ2-1,NA,CASSQAASLDKEQFF,TGCGCCAGCAGCCAAGCGGCTAGCCTCGACAAGGAGCAGTTCTTC
NA,TRBV5-1,TRBJ1-1,TRBD1,CASSTQGDTEAFF,TGCGCCAGCAGCACACAGGGGGACACTGAAGCTTTCTTT
NA,TRBV9,TRBJ2-1,NA,CASSGATPRGNEQFF,TGTGCCAGCAGCGGGGCGACTCCGAGGGGCAATGAGCAGTTCTTC
NA,TRBV2,TRBJ2-5,TRBD1,CASSLTGEETQYF,TGTGCCAGCAGCCTAACAGGGGAGGAGACCCAGTACTTC
few,TRBV29-1,TRBJ1-2,NA,CSVDFGYGYTF,TGCAGCGTCGATTTTGGCTATGGCTACACCTTC
NA,TRBV2,TRBJ1-4,NA,CASAGRDNEKLFF,TGTGCCAGCGCAGGACGGGATAATGAAAAACTGTTTTTT
NA,TRBV6-5,TRBJ1-1,NA,CASRLDRNLNTEAFF,TGTGCCAGCAGGTTGGACAGAAATTTGAACACTGAAGCTTTCTTT
NA,TRBV30,TRBJ2-7,NA,CAWSVLGGSEQYF,TGTGCCTGGAGTGTACTGGGGGGAAGCGAGCAGTACTTC
NA,TRBV7-9,TRBJ1-4,NA,CASSLVSWGTNEKLFF,TGTGCCAGCAGCTTAGTATCGTGGGGGACTAATGAAAAACTGTTTTTT
NA,TRBV19,TRBJ2-2,NA,CASRTGQTNTGELFF,TGTGCCAGTAGGACCGGACAGACGAACACCGGGGAGCTGTTTTTT
NA,TRBV5-1,TRBJ2-7,NA,CASSLGATGPHEQYF,TGCGCCAGCAGCTTGGGGGCGACAGGCCCCCACGAGCAGTACTTC
NA,TRBV19,TRBJ1-1,NA,CASRYVGGTEAFF,TGTGCCAGTAGATACGTGGGCGGCACTGAAGCTTTCTTT
NA,TRBV6-6,TRBJ1-2,NA,CASRVGASGYTF,TGTGCCAGCCGGGTCGGAGCGTCTGGCTACACCTTC
NA,TRBV2,TRBJ1-5,NA,CASSEVQGGQPQHF,TGTGCCAGCAGTGAAGTGCAGGGAGGTCAGCCCCAGCATTTT